This TCR beta chain was sequenced for a study of shared clonotypes between healthy human individuals. Some clones are missing from TCRdb's copy, which holds only in-frame ones; the method was immunoSEQ multiplex PCR. The data show just over 2,000,000 clones, roughly 95% seen once. Findings and caveats of the study: Four donors held around 5% of naive CD4 clonotypes in common.

Only CD45RO-negative cells positively selected for CCR7 counted as naive CD8 cells, so terminally differentiated effector memory CD45RA+ cells were excluded. On this clone: Its cognate antigen is unknown.

CDR3 size: 13 residues. CDR1 PRHDT and CDR2 FYEKMQ come from the germline V gene (reference sequence). The V end was cut by 0 bases, the J end by 5 bases, with 6 bases between. Source material: naive CD8+ T cells sorted from blood. The TCR sequence derives from a man between 18 and 35 years old in good health. The genes are TRBV13 and TRBJ2-3, with D unresolved. The CDR3 DNA reads TGTGCCAGCAGCTTAGGACTGAGAGATACGCAGTATTTT. Its protein product is CASSLGLRDTQYF.